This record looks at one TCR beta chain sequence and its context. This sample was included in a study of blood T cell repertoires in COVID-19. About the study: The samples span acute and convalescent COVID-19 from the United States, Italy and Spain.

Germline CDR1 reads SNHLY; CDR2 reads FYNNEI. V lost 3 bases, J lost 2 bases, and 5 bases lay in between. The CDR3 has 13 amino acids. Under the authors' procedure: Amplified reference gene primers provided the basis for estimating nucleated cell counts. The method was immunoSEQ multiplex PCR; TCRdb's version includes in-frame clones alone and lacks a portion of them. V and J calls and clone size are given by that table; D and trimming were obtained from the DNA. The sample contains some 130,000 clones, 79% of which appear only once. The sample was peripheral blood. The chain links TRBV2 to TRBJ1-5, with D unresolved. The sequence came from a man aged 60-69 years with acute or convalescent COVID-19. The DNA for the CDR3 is TGTGCCAGCAGTGACGGGGGCAATCAGCCCCAGCATTTT. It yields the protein CASSDGGNQPQHF.